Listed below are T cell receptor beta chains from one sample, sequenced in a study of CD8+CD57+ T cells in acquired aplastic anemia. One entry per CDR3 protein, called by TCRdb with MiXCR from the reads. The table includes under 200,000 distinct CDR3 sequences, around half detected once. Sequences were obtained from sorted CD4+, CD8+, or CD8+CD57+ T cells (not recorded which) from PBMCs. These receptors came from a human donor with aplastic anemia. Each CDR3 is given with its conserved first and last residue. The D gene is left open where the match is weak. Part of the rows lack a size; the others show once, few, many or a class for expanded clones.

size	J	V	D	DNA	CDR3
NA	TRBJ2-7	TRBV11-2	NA	TGTGCCAGCAGCTTAGTGGCAGCCTCCTACGAGCAGTACTTC	CASSLVAASYEQYF
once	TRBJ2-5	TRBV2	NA	TGTGCCAGCAGTAGCCTAGGACAGGGAGGGGAGACCCAGTACTTC	CASSSLGQGGETQYF
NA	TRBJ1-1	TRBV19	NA	TGTGCCAGTAGTATAGGGATAGACAGCGCTGAAGCTTTCTTT	CASSIGIDSAEAFF
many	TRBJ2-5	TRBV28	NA	TGTGCCAGCAGCACCGTGGAGACCCAGTACTTC	CASSTVETQYF
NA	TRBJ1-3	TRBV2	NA	TGTGCCAGCAGCACCCCCGGAAACACCATATATTTT	CASSTPGNTIYF
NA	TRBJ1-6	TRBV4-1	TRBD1	TGCGCCAGCAGCCGGACAGGACCTAATTCACCCCTCCACTTT	CASSRTGPNSPLHF
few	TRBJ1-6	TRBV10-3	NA	TGTGCCATCAGTGGTTTGGGGCTTGATTCACCCCTCCACTTT	CAISGLGLDSPLHF
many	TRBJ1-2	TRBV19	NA	TGTGCCAGTAGTCCCGACAGGAATAACTATGGCTACACCTTC	CASSPDRNNYGYTF
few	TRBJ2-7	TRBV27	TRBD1	TGTGCCAGCAGTCCGGGACAGGGCCTCTCCTACGAGCAGTACTTC	CASSPGQGLSYEQYF
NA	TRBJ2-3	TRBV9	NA	TGTGCCAACAGCGTACGAAGGACAGATACGCAGTATTTT	CANSVRRTDTQYF
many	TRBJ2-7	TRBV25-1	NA	TGTGCCAGCAGTGACCCGCCTGACGAGCAGTACTTC	CASSDPPDEQYF
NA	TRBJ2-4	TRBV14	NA	TGTGCCAGCAGCCAGAGTCGAGACATTCAGTACTTC	CASSQSRDIQYF
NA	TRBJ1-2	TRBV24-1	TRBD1	TGTGCCACCAGTGACAAGGACAGGGGGAGCTATGGCTACACCTTC	CATSDKDRGSYGYTF
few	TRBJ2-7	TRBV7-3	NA	TGTGCCAGCAGCTTGACGGACGGTTTTCCCTACGAGCAGTACTTC	CASSLTDGFPYEQYF
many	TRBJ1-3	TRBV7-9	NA	TGTGCCAGCAGCAACACCATGACAGCTGGAAACACCATATATTTT	CASSNTMTAGNTIYF
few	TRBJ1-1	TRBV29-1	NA	TGCAGCGTTGTCGCAGGGGTCACTGAAGCTTTCTTT	CSVVAGVTEAFF
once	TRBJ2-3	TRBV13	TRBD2	TGTGCCAGCAGCTCACCAGCGGGGGGGTTGACAGATACGCAGTATTTT	CASSSPAGGLTDTQYF
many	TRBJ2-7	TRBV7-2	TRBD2	TGTGCCAGCAGCTTGTCCCTAGCGGGGGGGGCCTACGAGCAGTACTTC	CASSLSLAGGAYEQYF
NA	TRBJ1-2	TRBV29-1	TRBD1	TGCAGCGTCCGGACAGGAACTAACTATGGCTACACCTTC	CSVRTGTNYGYTF
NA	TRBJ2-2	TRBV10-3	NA	TGTGCCATCAGTGGGAGACAGGGAGGGGCCGGGGAGCTGTTTTTT	CAISGRQGGAGELFF
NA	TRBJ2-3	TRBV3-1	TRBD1	TGTGCCTGCAGCCTCCTAGGGGACAGGGAAGGAGATACGCAGTATTTT	CACSLLGDREGDTQYF
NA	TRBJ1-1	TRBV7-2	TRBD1	TGTGCCAGCAGCTTAGGTGACAGGGGGAACACTGAAGCTTTCTTT	CASSLGDRGNTEAFF
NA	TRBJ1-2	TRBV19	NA	TGTGCCAGTAGTATAGGGATGGAAGGCTATGGCTACACCTTC	CASSIGMEGYGYTF
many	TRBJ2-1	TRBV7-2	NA	TGTGCCAGCAGCCGGGACATAAGCTCCTACAATGAGCAGTTCTTC	CASSRDISSYNEQFF
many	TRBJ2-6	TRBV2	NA	TGTGCCAGCAGGAACCCCCCCTTGGCCAACGTCCTGACTTTC	CASRNPPLANVLTF
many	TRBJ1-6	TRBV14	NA	TGTGCCAGCAGCCAAGAAGCCAACCATTCACCCCTCCACTTT	CASSQEANHSPLHF
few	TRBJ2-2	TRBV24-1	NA	TGTGCCACCGGGCAGGAGAACACCGGGGAGCTGTTTTTT	CATGQENTGELFF
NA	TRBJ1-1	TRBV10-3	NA	TGTGCCATCAGTGAGAACCTCGGAGGTGAAGCTTTCTTT	CAISENLGGEAFF
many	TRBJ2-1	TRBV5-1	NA	TGCGCCAGCAGTTCTGGCCAGCGGGCTGTAAATGAGCAGTTCTTC	CASSSGQRAVNEQFF
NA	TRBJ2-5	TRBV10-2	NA	TGCGCCAGCGGACTACTAGGCCCTGAGACCCAGTACTTC	CASGLLGPETQYF
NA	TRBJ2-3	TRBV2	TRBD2	TGTGCCAGCAGTGGTGGGACTAGCGGGACCACAGATACGCAGTATTTT	CASSGGTSGTTDTQYF
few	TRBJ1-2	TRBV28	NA	TGTGCCAGCGCCCGGCTTGGGGGAGGCTACACCTTC	CASARLGGGYTF
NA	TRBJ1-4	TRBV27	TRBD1	TGTGCCAGCAGTTGGCGACAGGGGACTAATGAAAAACTGTTTTTT	CASSWRQGTNEKLFF
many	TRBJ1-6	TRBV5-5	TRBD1	TGTGCCAGCAGCATAGGACAGGGGGCGGTCCATTCACCCCTCCACTTT	CASSIGQGAVHSPLHF
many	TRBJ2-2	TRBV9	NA	TGTGCCAGCAGCGTTAGGCCGGACTCCGGGGAGCTGTTTTTT	CASSVRPDSGELFF
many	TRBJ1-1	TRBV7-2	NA	TGTGCCAGCAGCCCTAGTCCAGGGAGGACTGAAGCTTTCTTT	CASSPSPGRTEAFF
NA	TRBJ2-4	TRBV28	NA	TGTGCCAGCGGGGGTACCAAAAACATTCAGTACTTC	CASGGTKNIQYF
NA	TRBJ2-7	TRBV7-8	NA	TGTGCCAGCAGCATAAAGAGGGTTGCGGGTTCCTACGAGCAGTACTTC	CASSIKRVAGSYEQYF
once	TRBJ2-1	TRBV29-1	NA	TGCAGCGTTGGGTCGGAGAATGAGCAGTTCTTC	CSVGSENEQFF
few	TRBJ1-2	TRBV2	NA	TGTGCCAGCCGATGGACAGTCGGGGGCTACACCTTC	CASRWTVGGYTF
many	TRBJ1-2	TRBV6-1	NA	TGTGCCAGCAGTCCGGGACAATGGTATGGCTACACCTTC	CASSPGQWYGYTF
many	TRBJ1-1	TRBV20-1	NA	TGCAGTGCTAGTGGGAGGGTAGGAACTGAAGCTTTCTTT	CSASGRVGTEAFF
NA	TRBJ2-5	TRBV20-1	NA	TGCAGTGCTCCGCATGTCGCTAGCAGGCAAGAGACCCAGTACTTC	CSAPHVASRQETQYF
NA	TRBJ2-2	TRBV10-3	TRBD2	TGTGCCATCAGTTCCATACTAGCGGGGGCTAACGGGGAGCTGTTTTTT	CAISSILAGANGELFF
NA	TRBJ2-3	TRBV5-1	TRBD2	TGCGCCAGCAGCTTGGCGCCGACTAGCGGGAGCACAGATACGCAGTATTTT	CASSLAPTSGSTDTQYF
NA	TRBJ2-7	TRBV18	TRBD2	TGTGCCAGCTCCGCGGGGGATTCAGTGGGCGAGCAGTACTTC	CASSAGDSVGEQYF
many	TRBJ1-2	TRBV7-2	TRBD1	TGTGCCAGCAGCTGGAACCGGGACAGGGATGGCTACACCTTC	CASSWNRDRDGYTF
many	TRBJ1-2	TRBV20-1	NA	TGCAGTGTTAGCGGGGTGGAGGCCTATGGCTACACCTTC	CSVSGVEAYGYTF
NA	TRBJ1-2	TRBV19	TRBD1	TGTGCCAGTACCATGGGACAGGGGCTCTCCTATGGCTACACCTTC	CASTMGQGLSYGYTF